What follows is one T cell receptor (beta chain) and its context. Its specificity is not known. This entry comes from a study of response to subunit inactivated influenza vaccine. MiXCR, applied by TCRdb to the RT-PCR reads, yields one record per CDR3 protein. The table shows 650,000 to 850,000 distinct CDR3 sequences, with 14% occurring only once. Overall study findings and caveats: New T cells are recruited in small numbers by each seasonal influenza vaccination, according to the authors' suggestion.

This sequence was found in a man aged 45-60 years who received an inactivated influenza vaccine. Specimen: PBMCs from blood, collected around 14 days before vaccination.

This CDR3 is CALSGPGLAGVHAENEQFF. Here the CDR3 DNA reads TGTGCCCTCAGCGGTCCGGGACTAGCGGGAGTGCACGCAGAGAATGAGCAGTTCTTC. The chain recombines TRBV12-3 or TRBV12-4 with TRBJ2-1, with 14 nucleotides matching TRBD2. The V segment lost 11 bases and the J segment 7 bases; nucleotides outside the gene matches: 22. The CDR3 spans 19 residues.